This entry lists 16 T cell receptor beta chains sequenced from one sample in a study of early T cells in non-severe SARS-CoV-2 infection. Via MiXCR, TCRdb re-called the 5' RACE reads, giving one row per CDR3 protein. The table shows under 45,000 distinct CDR3 sequences, with approximately 8% occurring only once. The specimen comprised whole blood, sampled at baseline. The source is an adult who was a healthcare worker with PCR-confirmed SARS-CoV-2 infection or an uninfected control (not recorded which).

Only a few counts were recorded for this clonotype. CDR3 sequence: CAIRLGLASSTDTQYF. CDR3 nucleotides: TGTGCCATCAGACTTGGACTAGCGTCTAGCACAGATACGCAGTATTTT. The V call is TRBV10-3, the J call TRBJ2-3, with TRBD2 identical over 9 bases. Losses at the gene ends were 6 bases for V and 0 bases for J; bases not matched to a gene: 7. This CDR3 region has 16 residues. The germline V gene has CDR1 ENHRY and CDR2 SYGVKD.

This clonotype was counted between two and nine times. The chain carries TRBV30 and TRBJ2-7; D perhaps matches TRBD1 (6 bases). Germline V lookup: CDR1 GTSNPN, CDR2 SVGIG (reference sequence). The CDR3 totals 14 residues. The ends were cut back, 3 bases at V and 0 bases at J, with 12 bases in the middle. The CDR3 DNA sequence: TGTGCCTGGAGCACTCAGGGGCCCTCCTACGAGCAGTACTTC. Translation gives CAWSTQGPSYEQYF.

The rearrangement links TRBV6-5 to TRBJ2-6; a possible D gene is TRBD1 (5 bases). The CDR3 has 18 amino acids. Per germline, CDR1 MNHEY and CDR2 SVGAGI. The V end lost 0 bases, the J end lost 0 bases, and 12 bases lay between the germline ends. The CDR3: CASSYSGPPGSGANVLTF. As DNA, the CDR3 is TGTGCCAGCAGTTACTCGGGGCCCCCAGGCTCTGGGGCCAACGTCCTGACTTTC.

V gene TRBV5-1 combines with J gene TRBJ2-5; possible D gene TRBD1, 6 bases. The V gene lost 4 bases and the J gene lost 5 bases, with 12 bases spanning the gap. The CDR3 has 13 residues. Germline CDR1 is SGHRS and CDR2 is YFSETQ. The CDR3 DNA sequence: TGCGCCAGCAGCCCGGACAGAGGGGAGACCCAGTACTTC. This translates into CASSPDRGETQYF.

This clonotype was counted at least ten times. The rearrangement uses TRBV12-2 and TRBJ2-5; the table's TRBD2 call for D was not verified on the DNA. TRBV12-2 is given as a pseudogene. CDR3 size: 14 residues. The CDR3 region is CASRSGLAGETQYF. In DNA, the CDR3 is TGTGCAAGTCGCTCAGGACTAGCGGGGGAAACCCAGTACTTC.

This clonotype was counted only a few times. CDR3 protein: CASRQGTQTQYF. Written as DNA, the CDR3 is TGTGCCAGCAGGCAGGGGACGCAGACCCAGTACTTC. The chain uses TRBV6-5 and TRBJ2-5; D possibly corresponds to TRBD1 (6 bases). The CDR3 sequence is 12 residues long. The V end lost 6 bases, the J end lost 6 bases, and 11 bases lay between the germline ends. Germline assignment: CDR1 MNHEY and CDR2 SVGAGI.

In this sample, this clonotype turned up a few times. This rearrangement joins TRBV7-9 to TRBJ1-1; TRBD1 agrees at 7 bases. The germline V gene has CDR1 SEHNR and CDR2 FQNEAQ (reference sequence). V shed 5 bases and J 4 bases; nucleotides not matched to a gene: 22. The CDR3 is 19 residues long. CDR3 in DNA: TGTGCCAGCAGCGTAAACCCCCGGCAGGGGGGATTCAGCGCCACTGAAGCTTTCTTT. Translation: CASSVNPRQGGFSATEAFF.

This clonotype was observed at least ten times. The rearrangement joins TRBV28 to TRBJ2-7; TRBD2 is a possible D gene (6 bases). The ends were cut back, 7 bases at V and 2 bases at J, with 9 bases in the middle. The CDR3 has 12 amino acids. Germline lookup yields CDR1 MDHEN and CDR2 SYDVKM. CDR3 nucleotides: TGTGCCAGCACCGCGGGGACCTACGAGCAGTACTTC. It codes for CASTAGTYEQYF.

A few counts support this clonotype. This chain links TRBV4-3 with TRBJ2-2; tentatively, D is TRBD1 or TRBD2 (5 bases each). Trimming cost V 0 bases and J 7 bases, with 12 bases left between them. This CDR3 spans 15 amino acids. CDR1 is LGHNA and CDR2 is YSLEER in the germline V gene. In DNA form, the CDR3 reads TGCGCCAGCAGCCAAGATGAGGGGATTTTCGGGGAGCTGTTTTTT. Translation: CASSQDEGIFGELFF.

This clonotype was counted many times. The V gene is TRBV7-9, the J gene TRBJ1-1; the match to TRBD1 covers 10 bases. The germline gives CDR1 SEHNR, CDR2 FQNEAQ (reference sequence). This CDR3 has 14 amino acids. J lost 5 bases, V lost 2 bases, and 2 bases had no gene match. The CDR3 loop reads CASSLKGQGTEAFF. DNA for the CDR3: TGTGCCAGCAGCTTAAAGGGACAGGGGACTGAAGCTTTCTTT.

The gene calls are TRBV2 and TRBJ2-3; 10 positions agree with TRBD2. Germline V gene lookup returns CDR1 SNHLY and CDR2 FYNNEI. The CDR3 is 16 residues long. After removal of 6 bases from V and 0 bases from J, the junction contained 6 bases not matched to a gene. The CDR3 spells CASRSSGGLSTDTQYF. CDR3 DNA: TGTGCCAGCAGAAGTAGCGGGGGGCTTAGCACAGATACGCAGTATTTT.

A remark on this clonotype: Since a much larger clone is just one base distant, this may be a read error. The V call is TRBV11-2, the J call TRBJ2-5, with a weak D call TRBD2 (5 bases). The CDR3 loop spans 14 amino acids. Germline loops: CDR1 SGHAT, CDR2 FQNNGV. V lost 0 bases, J lost 5 bases, and 10 bases lay in between. The chain's CDR3 is CASSLDGVGETQYF. CDR3 coding DNA: TGTGCCAGCAGCTTAGACGGGGTAGGCGAGACCCAGTACTTC.

This clonotype was seen a few times. The rearrangement uses TRBV12-3 or TRBV12-4 and TRBJ1-5; no clear D. The CDR3 covers 14 residues. Trimming removed 3 bases at V and 0 bases at J, with 6 bases between. CDR3 bases: TGTGCCAGCAGTTTGGACGCTAGCAATCAGCCCCAGCATTTT. Protein product: CASSLDASNQPQHF.

This clonotype was seen more than once but under ten times. This chain connects TRBV15 to TRBJ2-7; no definite D call. Trimming removed 4 bases from V and 6 bases from J, with 10 bases in between. The CDR3 is 12 amino acids. Looked up from germline, CDR1 is LNHNV and CDR2 is YYDKDF (reference sequence). Here the CDR3 DNA reads TGTGCCACCAGCAAGGGCACGGCCGAGCAGTACTTC. This encodes CATSKGTAEQYF. The full variable domain, rest sourced from reference TRBV15 and TRBJ2-7, is DAMVIQNPRYQVTQFGKPVTLSCSQTLNHNVMYWYQQKSSQAPKLLFHYYDKDFNNEADTPDNFQSRRPNTSFCFLDIRSPGLGDTAMYLCATSKGTAEQYFGPGTRLTVT.

This clonotype is categorized as medium-sized (0.01 to 0.1%). The gene calls are TRBV10-2 and TRBJ2-7; the D call may be TRBD1 or TRBD2 (5 bases each). The germline V gene has CDR1 WSHSY and CDR2 SAAADI. V was trimmed by 5 bases and J by 7 bases, leaving 15 bases between them. The CDR3 contains 13 residues. The DNA for the CDR3 is TGCGCCAGCAGTTCGGGGCCGGATGGAGAGCAGTACTTC. It is translated as CASSSGPDGEQYF.

This clonotype has a handful of counts. The chain recombines TRBV3-1 with TRBJ2-7; the D is unclear. The length of the CDR3 is 15 residues. CDR1 and CDR2 from the germline V gene are LGHDT and YNNKEL (reference sequence). Trimming shortened V by 5 bases and J by 2 bases, and 16 bases separated the two germline ends. This CDR3 is CASSATPYTTYEQYF. The CDR3 bases are TGTGCCAGCAGCGCAACACCCTATACGACCTACGAGCAGTACTTC.